The clone carrying this T cell receptor beta chain has a handful of counts. Its antigen remains unknown. Germline is not matched at one junction end, which may reflect a read error. Germline loops: CDR1 SGHAT, CDR2 FQNNGV. This CDR3 has 12 residues. Each CDR3 protein is one row after TCRdb ran MiXCR on the RT-PCR reads. The sample yields approximately 160,000 distinct CDR3 sequences, around 10% seen once. The sample is drawn from a study of response to subunit inactivated influenza vaccine. Notes on the study in general: Each seasonal influenza vaccination recruits few new T cells, the authors suggested.

The source was CD8+ T cells sorted from PBMCs, collected approximately 25 months after vaccination. The genes are TRBV11-2 and TRBJ2-3, with D perhaps being TRBD1 or TRBD2 (7 bases each). The TCR originated in a man in his fifties or sixties who received an inactivated influenza vaccine. This CDR3 is CASSHGRGPPGF. CDR3 nucleotide sequence: TGTGCCAGCAGTCATGGGAGGGGGCCTCCGGGTTTT.